Detailed here is one TCR beta chain. Its specific antigen is unknown. Base qualities are missing; no much larger clone stands one base away. From the cysteine through the phenylalanine, the CDR3 covers 15 amino acids. The sequence is cut down to CDR3 DNA, 45 bases in frame from base 1. V and J are trimmed by 1 base and 8 bases, and the gene matches miss 8 bases of the junction. CD8 naive samples were obtained by positive selection for CCR7 among CD45RO-negative cells, yielding a CD45RA+CCR7+ population from which TemRA cells were excluded. The donors were healthy, HIV-negative adults with no recently reported acute infections or vaccinations. All donors were Caucasian adults living in Nashville, Tennessee, USA. After blood collection by leukapheresis, PBMCs were isolated using Ficoll-Histopaque density gradient centrifugation and then cryopreserved in the vapor phase of liquid nitrogen. Analytical flow cytometry was used to check the purity and quantity of every magnetically sorted T cell population. Genomic DNA was isolated from each sorted fraction and quantified by UV absorbance on a Nanodrop 2000c.

This entry is derived from a study of shared clonotypes between healthy human individuals (TCRdb year 2020). For the study in its entirety: A few men and a couple of women, aged 18 to 49 years, made up the cohort. For each donor, CD4 naive and CD4 memory were each given three plates, CD8 naive was given two plates, and CD8 memory was given one plate. To estimate repertoire size and how much clonotypes are shared between individuals, the study performed deep sequencing of blood TCR repertoires from roughly five healthy adults. Different laboratories and diverse techniques were used to prepare libraries and sequence TCR repertoires, to increase sequencing depth and limit assay-specific biases. Leukapheresis yielded between about 0.9 and 10 billion PBMCs per donor. On the study overall, not on this receptor specifically: Clonotypes shared by all four sorted-subset donors showed higher generation probabilities than non-shared clonotypes. Sampling was restricted to blood, and TCR repertoires in tissue are likely to differ from TCR repertoires in blood. Based on pairwise subsampling, the degree of clonotype sharing among donors was expected to be affected by sequencing depth. The small number of donors limited the genetic and exposure-history diversity represented. Approximately 5% of naive CD4, 3.5% of naive CD8, about 2.1% of memory CD4, and 0.4% of memory CD8 clonotypes were shared across several donors. Incomplete sequencing was indicated by rarefaction of sorted-subset datasets, despite the large sequencing depth. Estimated clonotype richness was generally larger for naive than for memory subsets.

Using the deep immunoSEQ assay, TCR CDR3 regions were amplified from genomic DNA by multiplex PCR. Extracted genomic DNA from each cell subset was spread evenly across all wells of several immunoSEQ 96-well plates, with each plate serving as a replicate. For sorted subsets, 200 to 250 ng genomic DNA, equal to some 28,000 T cell genomes, was loaded into each replicate PCR. Purified libraries were measured with a Qubit 3.0 fluorometer, size-checked on a Bioanalyzer 2100, and measured again with the KAPA Library Quantification kit. Every immunoSEQ 96-well plate was sequenced on a separate single-read 150-cycle Illumina NextSeq 550 flow cell. Regarding the original processing steps: The immunoSEQ output contained only junctional sequences without quality scores, so filtering could not match that applied to full-length reads. Sequences were annotated with PyIR, a Python wrapper for IgBLAST v1.9, using IMGT germline references to assign V/J genes and CDR3. Reads were removed for weak V/J assignments (E-value above 1e-6), missing CDR3, stop codons, out-of-frame junctions, or ambiguous translated residues. V3J clonotypes were defined by identical inferred V gene, J gene, and CDR3 amino acid sequence. The percentage overlap between two repertoires was calculated by dividing the number of shared unique clonotypes by the size of the smaller repertoire. Richness of each repertoire was evaluated using RTK rarefaction, the Chao1 estimator, and Recon v2.1 estimates of unobserved clonotypes. Generation probabilities for all TCRbeta clonotypes obtained by the gDNA method from four donors were computed using OLGA. TCRdb limited this immuneACCESS table to in-frame rearrangements with V and J called. A share of clones is missing; checked studies link under half to unresolved V genes, and the rest is unexplained. V and J calls and clone size are those listed in that table; D and trimming were worked out from the DNA. The sample contains about 2.1 million clones, 85% to 95% of them found a single time. The ten largest clones add up to under 2% of the sample.

The V and J genes are TRBV6-7 and TRBJ2-3; TRBD2 fits 8 bases in the junction. TRBV6-7 qualifies as an ORF whose function is uncertain. The specimen was naive CD8+ T cells from PBMCs. The sample's cell subset or site, from its label and the paper: CD45RA+CCR7+. This TCR was recovered from a man aged 18 to 30 in good health. Some clones in this sample may be carry-over from other donors' samples. This receptor carries the CDR3 CASSYCRGLVVTQYF. The sequence in DNA is TGTGCCAGCAGTTACTGTCGGGGACTAGTCGTTACGCAGTATTTT.